The 11 T cell receptor beta chains below were found in one sample sequenced in a study of cytomegalovirus exposure and HLA in healthy donors. 13 Jbeta primers and 60 Vbeta primers were used for the PCR. Generated by immunoSEQ multiplex PCR, the TCRdb table keeps only in-frame clones and is missing some. The sample records some 150,000 clones, more than 70% being singletons. Sample: PBMCs. The receptors come from a man in his fifties or sixties in good health and CMV-seronegative.

Turning to this clone: A junction boundary mismatches the germline segment, possibly from a read error. The chain recombines TRBV27 with TRBJ1-2; TRBD1 might be the D (5 bases). The germline gives CDR1 MNHEY, CDR2 SMNVEV (reference sequence). CDR3 length equals 14 residues. CDR3 coding DNA: TGTGCCAGCAGTTCCCTTGCAGGGCCCTATGGCCACACCTTC. Its translation: CASSSLAGPYGHTF.

The J gene is TRBJ1-1, the V gene TRBV11-2; D call uncertain. This CDR3 has 12 residues. V was pared by 2 bases and J by 7 bases, with 8 bases between. In germline, CDR1 is SGHAT, CDR2 FQNNGV. The CDR3 DNA follows: TGTGCCAGCAGCTTAAATCCAGGTGAAGCTTTCTTT. As protein: CASSLNPGEAFF.

The CDR3 region has the DNA TGCGCCAGCAGCCAAGGGCCAGCGCGGGGGAACACAGATACGCAGTATTTT. Its protein product is CASSQGPARGNTDTQYF. The chain recombines TRBV4-3 with TRBJ2-3; 7 nucleotides align to TRBD2. Germline-derived CDR1 and CDR2 are LGHNA and YSLEER. With V trimmed by 1 base and J by 2 bases, 9 bases remained unmatched. The CDR3 is 17 amino acids.

The J gene is TRBJ2-1, the V gene TRBV4-3; TRBD2 matches at 8 bases. V trimming: 0 bases; J trimming: 3 bases; junction bases outside the gene matches: 7. This CDR3 spans 17 amino acids. The germline V gene has CDR1 LGHNA and CDR2 YSLEER. In DNA form, the CDR3 reads TGCGCCAGCAGCCAAGATCAAGCGGGAGACCTCTACAATGAGCAGTTCTTC. Its protein is CASSQDQAGDLYNEQFF.

This clone was detected once. The chain is built from TRBV4-3 and TRBJ2-7; weak D call: TRBD2 (6 bases). The CDR3 covers 18 residues. V gave up 0 bases and J gave up 8 bases, with 26 bases separating them. Germline CDR1 is LGHNA and CDR2 is YSLEER. DNA of the CDR3: TGCGCCAGCAGCCAAGATATCTCCGGGACTCCAGAAGGTCAGCAGCAGTACTTC. It encodes CASSQDISGTPEGQQQYF.

This chain uses TRBV6-1 with TRBJ2-5; 7 bases line up with TRBD1. Germline values: CDR1 MNHNS, CDR2 SASEGT. The CDR3 is 14 amino acids. The V and J ends lost 4 bases and 5 bases, in that order; junction bases with no gene match: 7. The CDR3 coding sequence is TGTGCCAGCAGTGGGTACGACAGGGTGGAGACCCAGTACTTC. This translates into CASSGYDRVETQYF.

This sequence joins TRBV28 and TRBJ1-2; D remains ambiguous. Trimming took off 3 bases at V and 7 bases at J, with 9 bases between the two ends. The CDR3 is 12 residues long. CDR1 and CDR2 (germline): MDHEN, SYDVKM. The CDR3 reads CASSLNEGGYTF. In DNA form, the CDR3 reads TGTGCCAGCAGTTTGAACGAGGGTGGCTACACCTTC.

This clone was seen a handful of times. The rearrangement uses TRBV18 and TRBJ2-7; D not certain. Germline V lookup: CDR1 KGHSH, CDR2 LQKENI. Deletions cut 1 base from V and 3 bases from J, with 4 bases between. The CDR3 runs 12 residues. The CDR3 region has the DNA TGTGCCAGCTCACCACGCGGCTACGAGCAGTACTTC. It translates to CASSPRGYEQYF.

The chain recombines TRBV2 with TRBJ2-1, with 13 bases that match TRBD2. Germline V lookup: CDR1 SNHLY, CDR2 FYNNEI. CDR3 length equals 16 residues. With 5 bases clipped from V and 8 bases from J, the junction kept 9 bases outside the gene matches. The CDR3 spells CASSLGLAGVGHEQFF. CDR3 DNA sequence: TGTGCCAGCAGTCTCGGACTAGCGGGAGTCGGCCATGAGCAGTTCTTC.

The V gene is TRBV5-4, the J gene TRBJ2-1; 8 nucleotides match TRBD1. This CDR3 spans 15 amino acids. After removal of 0 bases from V and 7 bases from J, the junction contained 6 bases not matched to a gene. Germline loops: CDR1 SGHNT, CDR2 YYREEE (reference sequence). CDR3 loop: CASSLGGQGANEQFF. CDR3 nucleotides: TGTGCCAGCAGCTTGGGCGGACAGGGAGCAAATGAGCAGTTCTTC.

This clone was seen just once. The CDR3, as DNA: TGTGCCAGCAGAGAAGCGGGTGGGGAGCTGTTTTTT. The encoded protein is CASREAGGELFF. The rearrangement joins TRBV28 to TRBJ2-2, with D possibly being TRBD2 (6 bases). The CDR3 has 12 amino acids. The germline V gene encodes CDR1 MDHEN and CDR2 SYDVKM. Trimming removed 6 bases from V and 8 bases from J, with 10 bases in between. The entire variable domain, with the rest obtained from reference TRBV28 and TRBJ2-2, is as follows: DVKVTQSSRYLVKRTGEKVFLECVQDMDHENMFWYRQDPGLGLRLIYFSYDVKMKEKGDIPEGYSVSREKKERFSLILESASTNQTSMYLCASREAGGELFFGEGSRLTVL.